These T cell receptor beta chains were read from a single sample in a study of blood T cell repertoires in COVID-19. Profiled with immunoSEQ multiplex PCR; TCRdb holds only in-frame clones, not every one. The data hold approximately 140,000 clones, with 70% to 90% observed a single time. Sequences were obtained from PBMCs or T cells enriched from blood (not recorded which). The receptors come from a young woman with acute COVID-19. Each CDR3 is given with its conserved first and last residue. Each record gives: V gene, J gene, clone size, D gene, CDR3 protein, CDR3 DNA. D genes are given only for firm matches. Rows give clone size only sometimes, using once, few, many, or a class for an expanded clone.

V: TRBV7-2; J: TRBJ1-3; size: once; D: .; CDR3: CASSSFSGGNTIYF; DNA: TGTGCCAGCAGCTCGTTCAGTGGTGGAAACACCATATATTTT
V: TRBV29-1; J: TRBJ2-7; size: .; D: .; CDR3: CSAGQFYEQYF; DNA: TGCAGCGCTGGACAATTCTACGAGCAGTACTTC
V: TRBV30; J: TRBJ1-5; size: once; D: .; CDR3: CAWSTSNNQPQHF; DNA: TGTGCCTGGAGTACGAGTAATAATCAGCCCCAGCATTTT
V: TRBV7-2; J: TRBJ2-7; size: .; D: TRBD2; CDR3: CASSFWTSGSWDEQYF; DNA: TGTGCCAGCAGCTTTTGGACTAGCGGGAGTTGGGACGAGCAGTACTTC
V: TRBV19; J: TRBJ2-2; size: .; D: TRBD2; CDR3: CASMSQASGNTGELFF; DNA: TGTGCCAGTATGTCTCAGGCTAGCGGAAACACCGGGGAGCTGTTTTTT
V: TRBV10-3; J: TRBJ2-7; size: .; D: TRBD2; CDR3: CAIKWWSGNDYEQYF; DNA: TGTGCCATCAAATGGTGGAGCGGGAACGACTACGAGCAGTACTTC
V: TRBV19; J: TRBJ1-1; size: .; D: TRBD1; CDR3: CASRSGQGVTEAFF; DNA: TGTGCCAGTAGGTCGGGACAGGGAGTAACTGAAGCTTTCTTT
V: TRBV5-1; J: TRBJ2-1; size: .; D: .; CDR3: CASSIQGNEQFF; DNA: TGCGCCAGCAGCATACAGGGCAATGAGCAGTTCTTC
V: TRBV28; J: TRBJ1-6; size: .; D: .; CDR3: CASSSGGRSSPLHF; DNA: TGTGCCAGCAGTTCCGGGGGAAGGAGTTCACCCCTCCACTTT
V: TRBV14; J: TRBJ2-1; size: few; D: .; CDR3: CASSQLERKSNEQFF; DNA: TGTGCCAGCAGCCAATTGGAGCGGAAGAGCAATGAGCAGTTCTTC
V: TRBV6-1; J: TRBJ2-1; size: once; D: .; CDR3: CASSERGLKNEQFF; DNA: TGTGCCAGCAGTGAAAGAGGCTTAAAAAATGAGCAGTTCTTC
V: TRBV18; J: TRBJ2-5; size: once; D: .; CDR3: CASSPPRQGTETQYF; DNA: TGTGCCAGCTCACCACCTCGCCAGGGCACGGAGACCCAGTACTTC
V: TRBV5-6; J: TRBJ2-1; size: .; D: .; CDR3: CASSFFGVSSYNEQFF; DNA: TGTGCCAGCAGCTTTTTCGGGGTCAGCTCCTACAATGAGCAGTTCTTC
V: TRBV9; J: TRBJ1-6; size: .; D: .; CDR3: CASSALGGSPLHF; DNA: TGTGCCAGCAGCGCTCTCGGTGGTTCACCCCTCCACTTT
V: TRBV5-1; J: TRBJ1-1; size: .; D: .; CDR3: CASRGPEGANTEAFF; DNA: TGCGCCAGCAGGGGCCCAGAAGGGGCGAACACTGAAGCTTTCTTT
V: TRBV18; J: TRBJ2-7; size: .; D: TRBD2; CDR3: CASSPDSRTSGYEQYF; DNA: TGTGCCAGCTCACCAGACTCAAGGACTAGCGGTTACGAGCAGTACTTC
V: TRBV10-3; J: TRBJ2-1; size: .; D: .; CDR3: CAISAQGGNNEQFF; DNA: TGTGCCATCAGTGCGCAGGGGGGAAACAATGAGCAGTTCTTC
V: TRBV10-3; J: TRBJ1-2; size: .; D: .; CDR3: CAISTGENYGYTF; DNA: TGTGCCATCAGCACAGGAGAGAACTATGGCTACACCTTC
V: TRBV3-1/TRBV3-2; J: TRBJ2-3; size: once; D: TRBD2; CDR3: CASSQDGFESGRAIDTQYF; DNA: TGTGCCAGCAGCCAAGACGGATTTGAAAGCGGGAGGGCCATAGATACGCAGTATTTT
V: TRBV25-1; J: TRBJ2-3; size: .; D: TRBD2; CDR3: CASAGTSGSSTDTQYF; DNA: TGTGCCAGCGCGGGGACTAGCGGGTCTAGCACAGATACGCAGTATTTT
V: TRBV14; J: TRBJ2-1; size: .; D: TRBD1; CDR3: CASSQRDRAGNEQFF; DNA: TGTGCCAGCAGCCAACGGGACAGGGCTGGGAATGAGCAGTTCTTC
V: TRBV6-5; J: TRBJ1-1; size: .; D: TRBD1; CDR3: CASRYQGDTEAFF; DNA: TGTGCCAGCAGGTATCAGGGGGACACTGAAGCTTTCTTT
V: TRBV5-6; J: TRBJ2-7; size: .; D: .; CDR3: CASSPGGLAGFEQYF; DNA: TGTGCCAGCAGCCCAGGGGGCCTAGCGGGATTCGAGCAGTACTTC
V: TRBV5-6; J: TRBJ1-5; size: .; D: TRBD1; CDR3: CASSWGTGGSNQPQHF; DNA: TGTGCCAGCAGCTGGGGGACAGGCGGTAGCAATCAGCCCCAGCATTTT
V: TRBV15; J: TRBJ1-5; size: .; D: .; CDR3: CATSREGDGSNQPQHF; DNA: TGTGCCACCAGCAGAGAAGGGGATGGTAGCAATCAGCCCCAGCATTTT
V: TRBV4-1; J: TRBJ2-5; size: .; D: .; CDR3: CASSPSTRSPQETQYF; DNA: TGCGCCAGCAGCCCATCAACCCGGTCCCCCCAAGAGACCCAGTACTTC
V: TRBV24-1; J: TRBJ2-1; size: .; D: TRBD2; CDR3: CATSDWTGTSGNEQFF; DNA: TGTGCCACCAGTGACTGGACAGGGACTAGCGGCAATGAGCAGTTCTTC
V: TRBV18; J: TRBJ1-3; size: .; D: .; CDR3: CASSPGADNTGNTIYF; DNA: TGTGCCAGCTCACCCGGCGCAGACAATACTGGAAACACCATATATTTT
V: TRBV11-2; J: TRBJ2-7; size: few; D: TRBD2; CDR3: CASSPAGNSYEQYF; DNA: TGTGCCAGCAGCCCAGCGGGAAACTCCTACGAGCAGTACTTC
V: TRBV14; J: TRBJ2-2; size: .; D: .; CDR3: CASSPYWSGELFF; DNA: TGTGCCAGCAGTCCTTACTGGAGCGGGGAGCTGTTTTTT
V: TRBV11-2; J: TRBJ2-7; size: .; D: TRBD1; CDR3: CATVPGDRYEQYF; DNA: TGTGCGACGGTACCCGGGGACAGGTACGAGCAGTACTTC
V: TRBV6-5; J: TRBJ1-5; size: .; D: .; CDR3: CASITVVDQPQHF; DNA: TGTGCCAGCATAACGGTGGTGGATCAGCCCCAGCATTTT
V: TRBV3-1/TRBV3-2; J: TRBJ1-6; size: .; D: TRBD1; CDR3: CASSQGGQGVGSPLHF; DNA: TGTGCCAGCAGCCAAGGAGGACAGGGGGTCGGTTCACCCCTCCACTTT
V: TRBV5-6; J: TRBJ1-2; size: .; D: TRBD1; CDR3: CASSRGQGNYGYTF; DNA: TGTGCCAGCAGCCGAGGACAGGGTAACTATGGCTACACCTTC
V: TRBV6-7; J: TRBJ1-1; size: .; D: .; CDR3: CASSYSILTDRQNTEAFF; DNA: TGTGCCAGCAGTTACTCGATTCTGACGGACAGACAGAACACTGAAGCTTTCTTT
V: TRBV12-3/TRBV12-4; J: TRBJ1-5; size: .; D: .; CDR3: CASSQINQPQHF; DNA: TGTGCCAGCAGTCAAATCAATCAGCCCCAGCATTTT
V: TRBV6-2/TRBV6-3; J: TRBJ1-1; size: once; D: TRBD1; CDR3: CASSDGTGREGVGTEAFF; DNA: TGTGCCAGCAGCGATGGGACAGGGAGAGAAGGGGTTGGAACTGAAGCTTTCTTT
V: TRBV5-4; J: TRBJ2-7; size: .; D: TRBD2; CDR3: CASSTGLAGPDEQYF; DNA: TGTGCCAGCAGCACGGGACTAGCGGGACCCGACGAGCAGTACTTC
V: TRBV19; J: TRBJ1-2; size: .; D: .; CDR3: CASSIGGGSAYGYTF; DNA: TGTGCCAGTAGTATAGGAGGCGGCAGCGCGTATGGCTACACCTTC
V: TRBV5-4; J: TRBJ2-1; size: .; D: .; CDR3: CASRSTRVNEQFF; DNA: TGTGCCAGCAGGTCGACTAGGGTTAATGAGCAGTTCTTC
V: TRBV6-6; J: TRBJ1-2; size: .; D: .; CDR3: CASSYLDRSNYGYTF; DNA: TGTGCCAGCAGTTATTTGGACAGATCTAACTATGGCTACACCTTC
V: TRBV7-2; J: TRBJ1-2; size: .; D: TRBD1; CDR3: CASSEDREVGGYTF; DNA: TGTGCCAGCAGCGAGGACAGGGAGGTGGGGGGCTACACCTTC
V: TRBV5-1; J: TRBJ2-1; size: .; D: TRBD2; CDR3: CASSRGTSGYNEQFF; DNA: TGCGCCAGCAGCCGAGGGACTAGCGGGTACAATGAGCAGTTCTTC
V: TRBV7-3; J: TRBJ2-3; size: .; D: .; CDR3: CASSLTGLTDTQYF; DNA: TGTGCCAGCAGCCTAACTGGGCTCACAGATACGCAGTATTTT
V: TRBV19; J: TRBJ2-1; size: once; D: TRBD2; CDR3: CASSLRTSYNEQFF; DNA: TGTGCCAGTAGTTTGCGGACTAGCTACAATGAGCAGTTCTTC
V: TRBV28; J: TRBJ2-7; size: .; D: TRBD1; CDR3: CASSAGTGSVFYEQYF; DNA: TGTGCCAGCAGTGCCGGGACAGGATCAGTGTTCTACGAGCAGTACTTC
V: TRBV5-1; J: TRBJ2-1; size: .; D: TRBD1; CDR3: CASSLGDRYNEQFF; DNA: TGCGCCAGCAGCTTGGGGGACAGATACAATGAGCAGTTCTTC
V: TRBV28; J: TRBJ1-1; size: .; D: .; CDR3: CASSSSERAWAFF; DNA: TGTGCCAGCAGCTCATCCGAGAGGGCGTGGGCTTTCTTT
V: TRBV9; J: TRBJ1-2; size: .; D: TRBD1; CDR3: CASSVDPLGARGKDGYTF; DNA: TGTGCCAGCAGCGTAGACCCCCTTGGCGCCAGGGGGAAGGATGGCTACACCTTC
V: TRBV7-2; J: TRBJ2-1; size: .; D: TRBD2; CDR3: CASSLAGTSGSEQFF; DNA: TGTGCCAGCAGCTTAGCCGGGACTAGCGGGAGTGAGCAGTTCTTC
V: TRBV30; J: TRBJ2-3; size: .; D: .; CDR3: CASAGSGTQYF; DNA: TGTGCCTCCGCCGGGAGCGGTACGCAGTATTTT
V: TRBV7-9; J: TRBJ2-1; size: .; D: .; CDR3: CASSPQGPGTIKQFF; DNA: TGTGCCAGCAGCCCGCAGGGGCCCGGCACAATAAAGCAGTTCTTC
V: TRBV11-1; J: TRBJ2-5; size: .; D: TRBD2; CDR3: CASSPGGIQETQYF; DNA: TGTGCCAGCAGCCCCGGGGGGATCCAAGAGACCCAGTACTTC
V: TRBV6-2/TRBV6-3; J: TRBJ2-2; size: many; D: .; CDR3: CASSLLDTGELFF; DNA: TGTGCCAGCAGCCTACTGGACACCGGGGAGCTGTTTTTT
V: TRBV9; J: TRBJ2-1; size: .; D: TRBD1; CDR3: CASSVTGERVSYNEQFF; DNA: TGTGCCAGCAGCGTTACAGGGGAGAGGGTTTCCTACAATGAGCAGTTCTTC